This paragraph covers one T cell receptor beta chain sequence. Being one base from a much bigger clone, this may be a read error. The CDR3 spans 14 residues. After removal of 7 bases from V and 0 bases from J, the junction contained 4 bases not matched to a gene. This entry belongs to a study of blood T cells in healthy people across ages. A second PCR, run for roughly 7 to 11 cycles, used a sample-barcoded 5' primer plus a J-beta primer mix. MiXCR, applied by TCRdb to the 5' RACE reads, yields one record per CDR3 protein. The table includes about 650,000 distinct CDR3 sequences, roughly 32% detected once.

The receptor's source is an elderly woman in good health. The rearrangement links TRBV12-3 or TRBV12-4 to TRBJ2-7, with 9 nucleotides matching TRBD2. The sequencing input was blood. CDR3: CASKLAGSSYEQYF. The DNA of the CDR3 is TGTGCCAGCAAGCTAGCGGGGAGCTCCTACGAGCAGTACTTC.